The 17 T cell receptor beta chains below come from one sample, sequenced in a study of T-cell reconstitution after alpha-beta-depleted transplantation in children. Unique molecular identifiers were incorporated into the prepared TCRbeta library. TCRdb passed the PCR reads through MiXCR, listing each CDR3 protein once. Of around 500,000 distinct CDR3 sequences listed, under 15% are singletons. Material: PBMCs from the stem cell graft donor, obtained from the stem cell graft. Source of these receptors: a human donor who donated a stem cell graft to a child with combined immunodeficiency.

There are many counts of this clonotype. The chain is built from TRBV3-1 and TRBJ2-1, with 8 nucleotides matching TRBD1. Germline assignment: CDR1 LGHDT and CDR2 YNNKEL (reference sequence). The CDR3 covers 16 residues. Losses at the gene ends were 1 base for V and 3 bases for J; bases not matched to a gene: 5. CDR3 nucleotides: TGTGCCAGCAGCCAAGCCGGACAGGGCGACTACAATGAGCAGTTCTTC. Protein sequence: CASSQAGQGDYNEQFF.

This clonotype has only a few counts. The chain uses TRBV15 and TRBJ2-5; 7 bases fit TRBD1. The CDR3 length is 15 residues. Looked up from germline, CDR1 is LNHNV and CDR2 is YYDKDF (reference sequence). With 6 bases clipped from V and 1 base from J, the junction kept 8 bases outside the gene matches. The CDR3 sequence is CATRRDRTFQETQYF. DNA of the CDR3: TGTGCCACCAGAAGGGACAGAACCTTCCAAGAGACCCAGTACTTC.

The chain is built from TRBV10-3 and TRBJ2-3, with D possibly being TRBD2 (6 bases). The CDR3 totals 14 residues. Germline CDR1 ENHRY, CDR2 SYGVKD. V was shortened by 4 bases and J by 3 bases, with 11 bases between the two germline ends. The CDR3 nucleotides are TGTGCCATCAGTGGGGAGGAGGGAACAGATACGCAGTATTTT. Amino acids: CAISGEEGTDTQYF.

The chain links TRBV6-2 or TRBV6-3 to TRBJ2-7, with D possibly matching TRBD1 (5 bases). The length of the CDR3 is 13 residues. Between the trimmed V and J ends, which lost 0 bases and 6 bases, there was a span of 9 bases. Per the germline V gene, CDR1 is MNHEY and CDR2 is SVGEGT. The CDR3 reads CASSYSTGFEQYF. In nucleotides, the CDR3 is TGTGCCAGCAGTTACTCTACAGGATTCGAGCAGTACTTC.

This clonotype was seen a few times. The chain couples TRBV28 to TRBJ2-1; 7 positions agree with TRBD1. The CDR3 has 15 residues. Germline values: CDR1 MDHEN, CDR2 SYDVKM. Trimming cost V 5 bases and J 5 bases; bases outside gene matches: 9. In DNA, the CDR3 is TGTGCCAGCAGTCTGACAGGGAAATATAACAATGAGCAGTTCTTC. It specifies CASSLTGKYNNEQFF.

This clonotype was picked up many times. This rearrangement joins TRBV9 to TRBJ2-2; perhaps TRBD2 as D (5 bases). The CDR3 has 14 residues. Germline CDR1 and CDR2: SGDLS and YYNGEE. Trimming took off 4 bases at V and 4 bases at J, with 11 bases between the two ends. This CDR3 is CASSPSAGTGELFF. In DNA, the CDR3 is TGTGCCAGCAGCCCCTCCGCGGGCACCGGGGAGCTGTTTTTT.

The table lists this clonotype with many counts. The genes are TRBV7-9 and TRBJ2-2; D remains ambiguous. The CDR3 sequence is 12 residues long. Trimming left V 6 bases short and J 4 bases short, with 6 bases between. CDR1 is SEHNR, CDR2 FQNEAQ, per germline (reference sequence). The CDR3 here is CASRAVTGELFF. CDR3 in DNA: TGTGCCAGCAGGGCGGTCACCGGGGAGCTGTTTTTT.

Only a few counts were recorded for this clonotype. The chain couples TRBV6-5 to TRBJ1-1, with TRBD1 matching over 9 bases. Germline CDR1 MNHEY, CDR2 SVGAGI. The V segment lost 6 bases and the J segment 8 bases; nucleotides outside the gene matches: 4. There are 12 residues in the CDR3. The CDR3 nucleotides read TGTGCCAGCAGCCGACAGGGGGTGGAAGCTTTCTTT. It codes for CASSRQGVEAFF.

The chain recombines TRBV20-1 with TRBJ2-3; 8 nucleotides match TRBD2. Losses at the gene ends were 0 bases for V and 5 bases for J; bases not matched to a gene: 4. The CDR3 runs 14 residues. In germline, CDR1 is DFQATT, CDR2 SNEGSKA (reference sequence). CDR3 in DNA: TGCAGTGCTAGAGATCCGCTAGCGGGAGATACGCAGTATTTT. The encoded protein is CSARDPLAGDTQYF.

This clonotype was counted between two and nine times. The J gene is TRBJ2-3, the V gene TRBV29-1; D not certain. CDR1 and CDR2 (germline): SQVTM, ANQGSEA. This CDR3 contains 13 residues. Trimming pared 4 bases from V and 2 bases from J, leaving 10 bases between. CDR3 in DNA: TGCAGCGTTGTCCGTCAGGTCACAGATACGCAGTATTTT. It yields the protein CSVVRQVTDTQYF.

This clonotype was counted at least ten times. The chain combines TRBV25-1 with TRBJ1-4; no clear D. V shed 0 bases and J shed 4 bases, with 6 bases lying between them. The CDR3 has 14 amino acids. Germline-derived CDR1 and CDR2 are MGHDK and SYGVNS. CDR3 sequence: CASSEYSFNEKLFF. Written as DNA, the CDR3 is TGTGCCAGCAGTGAATACAGCTTTAATGAAAAACTGTTTTTT.

CDR3 in amino acids: CASSLGGAPGAEQYF. Written as DNA, the CDR3 is TGTGCCAGCAGCTTAGGCGGGGCCCCGGGGGCCGAGCAGTACTTC. The chain employs TRBV5-5 and TRBJ2-7; the D gene could be TRBD1 or TRBD2 (6 bases each). Germline CDR1 SGHKS, CDR2 YYEKEE (reference sequence). CDR3 size: 15 residues. V dropped 2 bases and J dropped 6 bases, with 18 bases sitting between them.

This clonotype was recorded many times. The chain employs TRBV27 and TRBJ1-5; unclear D gene. The CDR3 runs to 12 residues. V was cut by 3 bases and J by 7 bases, with 7 bases left in between. Germline loops: CDR1 MNHEY, CDR2 SMNVEV (reference sequence). The CDR3 DNA reads TGTGCCAGCAGTTTCAGTGGGCAGCCCCAGCATTTT. This sequence encodes CASSFSGQPQHF.

This clonotype has at least ten counts. The chain links TRBV6-2 or TRBV6-3 to TRBJ2-3; 8 bases are a match to TRBD1. The trim removed 2 bases at V and 6 bases at J, leaving 1 base unmatched. This CDR3 has 13 amino acids. Germline values: CDR1 MNHEY, CDR2 SVGEGT. The CDR3 spells CASSYAGGDTQYF. In DNA form, the CDR3 reads TGTGCCAGCAGTTACGCAGGGGGCGATACGCAGTATTTT.

This clonotype was counted ten times or more. The rearrangement uses TRBV5-1 and TRBJ2-3, with D perhaps TRBD1 (6 bases). This CDR3 has 14 residues. The germline V gene encodes CDR1 SGHRS and CDR2 YFSETQ. Trimming took 3 bases from V and 4 from J, leaving 12 bases between them. The DNA for the CDR3 is TGCGCCAGCAGCTCCCAGGGGCGCGCAGATACGCAGTATTTT. Protein: CASSSQGRADTQYF. The variable domain in full, with the rest retrieved from reference TRBV5-1 and TRBJ2-3, is KAGVTQTPRYLIKTRGQQVTLSCSPISGHRSVSWYQQTPGQGLQFLFEYFSETQRNKGNFPGRFSGRQFSNSRSEMNVSTLELGDSALYLCASSSQGRADTQYFGPGTRLTVL.

The CDR3 region has the DNA TGTGCCAGCAGTCTCTCTCCCTTCGCGGGAGCTGGGACAGATACGCAGTATTTT. It is translated as CASSLSPFAGAGTDTQYF. The chain has TRBV11-2 and TRBJ2-3; 7 nucleotides match TRBD2. Per the germline V gene, CDR1 is SGHAT and CDR2 is FQNNGV. The CDR3 length is 18 residues. V lost 6 bases, J lost 3 bases, and 18 bases stayed unmatched.

V usage is TRBV20-1 and J usage is TRBJ2-1, with TRBD1 as a possible D gene (6 bases). Trimming stripped 4 bases from V and 0 bases from J, with 16 bases between. Germline V gene sequence: CDR1 DFQATT, CDR2 SNEGSKA (reference sequence). This CDR3 spans 16 amino acids. CDR3 loop: CSATGGYRSSYNEQFF. In DNA, the CDR3 is TGCAGTGCTACTGGGGGCTACAGGAGCTCCTACAATGAGCAGTTCTTC.